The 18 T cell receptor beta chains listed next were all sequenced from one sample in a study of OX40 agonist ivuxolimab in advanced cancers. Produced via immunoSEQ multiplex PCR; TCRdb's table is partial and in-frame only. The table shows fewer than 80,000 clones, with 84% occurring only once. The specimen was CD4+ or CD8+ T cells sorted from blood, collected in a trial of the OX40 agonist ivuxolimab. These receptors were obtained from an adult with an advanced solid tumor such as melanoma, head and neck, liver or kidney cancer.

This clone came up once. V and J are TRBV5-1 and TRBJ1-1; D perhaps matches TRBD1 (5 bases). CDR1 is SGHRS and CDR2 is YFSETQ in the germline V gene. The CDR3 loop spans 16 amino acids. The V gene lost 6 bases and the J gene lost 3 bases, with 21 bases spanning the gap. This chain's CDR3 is CASTPQVRGPDTEAFF. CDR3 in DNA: TGCGCCAGCACCCCCCAAGTCCGGGGCCCGGACACTGAAGCTTTCTTT.

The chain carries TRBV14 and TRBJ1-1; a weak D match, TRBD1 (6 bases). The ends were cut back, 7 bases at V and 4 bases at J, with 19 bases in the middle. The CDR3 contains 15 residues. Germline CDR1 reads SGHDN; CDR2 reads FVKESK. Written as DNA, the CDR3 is TGTGCCAGCACCCCCGGGGGGGGCGACGGCACTGAAGCTTTCTTT. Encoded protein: CASTPGGGDGTEAFF.

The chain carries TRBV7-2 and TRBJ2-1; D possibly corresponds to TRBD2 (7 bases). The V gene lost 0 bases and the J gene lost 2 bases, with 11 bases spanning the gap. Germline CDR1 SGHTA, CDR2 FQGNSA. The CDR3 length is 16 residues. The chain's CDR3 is CASSLAGGRAYNEQFF. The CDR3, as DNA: TGTGCCAGCAGCTTAGCGGGGGGGCGGGCCTACAATGAGCAGTTCTTC.

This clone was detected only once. The CDR3 spells CASSQVVTGYGLYHEQYF. DNA for the CDR3: TGTGCCAGCAGCCAAGTGGTGACAGGGTACGGTCTATATCACGAGCAGTACTTC. The rearrangement uses TRBV14 and TRBJ2-7; 7 nucleotides agree with TRBD1. V trimming: 1 base; J trimming: 5 bases; junction bases outside the gene matches: 17. The CDR3 is 18 amino acids. Germline CDR1 SGHDN, CDR2 FVKESK.

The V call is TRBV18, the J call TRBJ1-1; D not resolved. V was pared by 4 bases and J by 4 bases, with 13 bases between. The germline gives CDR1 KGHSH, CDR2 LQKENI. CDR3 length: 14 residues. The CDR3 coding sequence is TGTGCCAGCTCACTTTCTGAATGGGCCACTGAAGCTTTCTTT. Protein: CASSLSEWATEAFF. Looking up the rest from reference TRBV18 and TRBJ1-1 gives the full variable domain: NAGVMQNPRHLVRRRGQEARLRCSPMKGHSHVYWYRQLPEEGLKFMVYLQKENIIDESGMPKERFSAEFPKEGPSILRIQQVVRGDSAAYFCASSLSEWATEAFFGQGTRLTVV.

CDR3 sequence: CASSFGAGNTIYF. As DNA, the CDR3 is TGTGCCAGCAGCTTTGGAGCCGGAAACACCATATATTTT. The chain employs TRBV5-5 and TRBJ1-3; no clear D. The CDR3 loop spans 13 amino acids. V lost 2 bases and J lost 4, with 7 bases in between. Germline CDR1 is SGHKS and CDR2 is YYEKEE (reference sequence).

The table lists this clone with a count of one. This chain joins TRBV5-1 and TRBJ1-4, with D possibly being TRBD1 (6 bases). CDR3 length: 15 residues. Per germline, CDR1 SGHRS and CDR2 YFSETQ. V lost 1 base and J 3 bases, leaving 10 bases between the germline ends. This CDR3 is CASSLRGSSNEKLFF. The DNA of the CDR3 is TGCGCCAGCAGCTTGAGGGGGAGCTCTAATGAAAAACTGTTTTTT.

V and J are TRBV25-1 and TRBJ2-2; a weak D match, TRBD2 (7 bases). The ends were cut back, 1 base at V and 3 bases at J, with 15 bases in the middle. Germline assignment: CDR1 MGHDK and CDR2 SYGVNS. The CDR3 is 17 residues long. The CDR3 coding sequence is TGTGCCAGCAGTGAATCGCTCCGGGGGGCCGACACCGGGGAGCTGTTTTTT. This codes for CASSESLRGADTGELFF. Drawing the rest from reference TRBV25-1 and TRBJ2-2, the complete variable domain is EADIYQTPRYLVIGTGKKITLECSQTMGHDKMYWYQQDPGMELHLIHYSYGVNSTEKGDLSSESTVSRIRTEHFPLTLESARPSHTSQYLCASSESLRGADTGELFFGEGSRLTVL.

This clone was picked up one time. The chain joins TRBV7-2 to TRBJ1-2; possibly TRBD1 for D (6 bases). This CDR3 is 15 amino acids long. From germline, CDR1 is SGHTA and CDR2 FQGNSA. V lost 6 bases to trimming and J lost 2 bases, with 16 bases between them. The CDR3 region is CASSHTGTTNYGYTF. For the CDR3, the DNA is TGTGCCAGCAGTCATACCGGGACAACCAACTATGGCTACACCTTC.

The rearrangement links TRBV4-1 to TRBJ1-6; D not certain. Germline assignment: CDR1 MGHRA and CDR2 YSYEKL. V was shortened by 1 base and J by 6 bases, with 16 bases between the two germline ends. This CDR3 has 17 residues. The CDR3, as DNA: TGCGCCAGCAGCCAAGTGAAAGCTGGGGTCGGTAATTCACCCCTCCACTTT. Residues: CASSQVKAGVGNSPLHF.

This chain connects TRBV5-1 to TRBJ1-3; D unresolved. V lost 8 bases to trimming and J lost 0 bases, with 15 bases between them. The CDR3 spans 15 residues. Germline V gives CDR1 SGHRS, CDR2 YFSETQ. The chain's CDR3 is CASSPGEISGNTIYF. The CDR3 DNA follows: TGCGCCAGTTCACCGGGAGAAATCTCTGGAAACACCATATATTTT.

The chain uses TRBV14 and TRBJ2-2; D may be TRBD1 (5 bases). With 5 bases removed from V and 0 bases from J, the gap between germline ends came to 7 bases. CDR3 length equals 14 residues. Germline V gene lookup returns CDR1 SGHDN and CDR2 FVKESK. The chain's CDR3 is CASSLTANTGELFF. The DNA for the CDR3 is TGTGCCAGCAGCTTGACAGCGAACACCGGGGAGCTGTTTTTT.

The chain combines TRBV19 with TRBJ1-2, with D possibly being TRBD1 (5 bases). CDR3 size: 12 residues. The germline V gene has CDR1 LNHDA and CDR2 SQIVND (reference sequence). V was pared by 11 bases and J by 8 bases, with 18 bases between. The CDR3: CASSGRRTGYTF. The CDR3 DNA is TGTGCCTCATCCGGACGGAGGACAGGCTACACCTTC.

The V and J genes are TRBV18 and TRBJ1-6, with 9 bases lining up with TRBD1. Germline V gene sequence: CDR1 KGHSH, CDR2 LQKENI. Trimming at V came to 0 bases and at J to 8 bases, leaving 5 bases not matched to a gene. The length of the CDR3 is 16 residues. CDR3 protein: CASSPPVTGGHSPLHF. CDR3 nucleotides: TGTGCCAGCTCACCACCGGTGACAGGGGGTCATTCACCCCTCCACTTT.

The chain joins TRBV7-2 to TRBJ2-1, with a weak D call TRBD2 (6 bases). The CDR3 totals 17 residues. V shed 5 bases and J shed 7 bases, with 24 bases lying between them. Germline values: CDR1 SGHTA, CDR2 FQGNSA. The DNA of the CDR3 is TGTGCCAGCAGCCTCTACTTAGCGGAAGGGCAAAAAAATGAGCAGTTCTTC. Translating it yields CASSLYLAEGQKNEQFF.

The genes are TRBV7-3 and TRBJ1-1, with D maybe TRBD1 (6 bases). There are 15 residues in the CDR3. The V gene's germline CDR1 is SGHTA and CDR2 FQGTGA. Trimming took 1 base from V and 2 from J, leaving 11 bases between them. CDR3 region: CASSLNGGLNTEAFF. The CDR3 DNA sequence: TGTGCCAGCAGCTTAAATGGGGGCCTTAACACTGAAGCTTTCTTT.

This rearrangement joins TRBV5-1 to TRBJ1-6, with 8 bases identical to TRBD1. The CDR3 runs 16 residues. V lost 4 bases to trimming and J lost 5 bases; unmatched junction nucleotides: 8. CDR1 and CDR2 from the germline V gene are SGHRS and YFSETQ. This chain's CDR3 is CASSTGTGVNNSPLHF. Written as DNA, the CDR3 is TGCGCCAGCAGCACCGGGACAGGAGTCAATAATTCACCCCTCCACTTT.

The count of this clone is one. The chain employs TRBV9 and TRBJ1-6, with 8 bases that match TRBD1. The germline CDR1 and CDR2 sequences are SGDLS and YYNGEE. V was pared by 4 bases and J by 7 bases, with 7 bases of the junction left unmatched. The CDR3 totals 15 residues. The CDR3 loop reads CASSPRTGWNSPLHF. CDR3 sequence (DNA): TGTGCCAGCAGCCCGAGGACAGGGTGGAATTCACCCCTCCACTTT.